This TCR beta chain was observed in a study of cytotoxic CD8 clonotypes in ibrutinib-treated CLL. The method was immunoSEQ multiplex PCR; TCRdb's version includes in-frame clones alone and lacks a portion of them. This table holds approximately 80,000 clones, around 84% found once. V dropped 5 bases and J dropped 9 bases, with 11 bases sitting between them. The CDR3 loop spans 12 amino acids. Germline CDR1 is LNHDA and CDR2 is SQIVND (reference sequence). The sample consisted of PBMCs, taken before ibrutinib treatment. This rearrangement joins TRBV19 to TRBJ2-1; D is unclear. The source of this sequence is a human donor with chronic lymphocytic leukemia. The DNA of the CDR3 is TGTGCCAGTAGTCTAGTGTTCAGTGAGCAGTTCTTC. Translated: CASSLVFSEQFF.